This T cell receptor beta chain was found in a study of CD8+ T cells in alopecia areata. General study findings and limits: Among the top 100, expanded CD8+ clones, as well as scalp clonality, were significantly decreased by tofacitinib. Under tofacitinib, numerous expanded lesional clonotypes remained detectable in scalp and blood. The study found higher clonality in lesional than normal scalp, especially in alopecia totalis/universalis.

V was cut by 6 bases and J by 2 bases, with 14 bases left in between. The CDR3 runs 14 residues. Germline V gives CDR1 SNHLY, CDR2 FYNNEI. Stated treatment: oral pan-JAK inhibitor, 5-10 mg twice daily. Peripheral blood and lesional scalp punch biopsies came from alopecia areata patients. Reverse transcribed after extraction, RNA yielded cDNA as the sequencing template. Profiled with immunoSEQ multiplex PCR; TCRdb holds only in-frame clones, not every one. Among approximately 200,000 clones listed, roughly 50% were seen once. Notes on this clone: Its antigen is unknown.

The receptor was derived from a human donor with alopecia areata. The sample was CD4+ T cells sorted from blood, taken at week 24, from a patient treated with tofacitinib. The gene calls are TRBV2 and TRBJ2-7, with D perhaps matching TRBD1 or TRBD2 (5 bases each). The chain's CDR3 is CASSVGTGTYEQYF. Here the CDR3 DNA reads TGTGCCAGCAGCGTAGGGACGGGGACCTACGAGCAGTACTTC.